Here is one T cell receptor (beta chain) with its context. Antigen: not known. Looked up from germline, CDR1 is SEHNR and CDR2 is FQNEAQ (reference sequence). Trimming took off 8 bases at V and 2 bases at J, with 13 bases between the two ends. CDR3 length equals 14 residues. The sample is drawn from a study of OX40 agonist ivuxolimab in advanced cancers. At baseline, cycle 4 day 1, and cycle 7 day 1, blood was sampled. Whole-study findings and limits: Expanded clones were, on average, more numerous among CD8+ T cells than CD4+.

Assay used: immunoSEQ multiplex PCR; TCRdb lists only in-frame clones, some missing. The data hold some 45,000 clones, with around 89% observed a single time. This clonotype originated in an adult with an advanced solid tumor such as melanoma, head and neck, liver or kidney cancer. The sequencing here drew on CD4+ or CD8+ T cells sorted from blood, taken in a trial of the OX40 agonist ivuxolimab. The chain uses TRBV7-9 and TRBJ1-3; possibly TRBD1 for D (5 bases). The CDR3 bases are TGTGCCAGCCCCAAGGGGATGGCTGGAAACACCATATATTTT. Translating it yields CASPKGMAGNTIYF.